This TCR beta chain was sequenced during a study of blood T cell repertoires in COVID-19. At the level of the study: Whether acute or convalescent, the COVID-19 samples came from the United States, Italy and Spain. From T cells, B-cell-depleted T cells, or PBMCs came the material, which was cDNA or gDNA.

In the source study's methods: Estimation of nucleated cell counts was performed using reference gene primer amplification. TCRdb keeps only in-frame clones here, not all; method: immunoSEQ multiplex PCR. The V and J calls and clone size come from that table; D and trimming were worked out from the DNA. The sample carries 150,000 to 200,000 clones, around 89% recorded once. The CDR3 is 13 residues long. V dropped 9 bases and J dropped 5 bases, with 16 bases sitting between them. CDR1 SNHLY and CDR2 FYNNEI come from the germline V gene. The source material was peripheral blood. The sequence was collected from a man aged 60-69 years with acute or convalescent COVID-19. V is TRBV2 and J is TRBJ1-2; D is perhaps TRBD1 (6 bases). CDR3: CASIIGGTYGYTF. In DNA, the CDR3 is TGTGCCAGTATTATAGGGGGTACTTATGGCTACACCTTC.